This is a list of T cell receptor beta chains from one sample in a study of breast tumors, draining lymph nodes, adjacent tissues. Using its own MiXCR run on the multiplex PCR reads, TCRdb lists one record per CDR3 protein. The repertoire has around 110,000 distinct CDR3 sequences, around 30% of them found once; the top ten carry approximately 5.2%. The specimen sequenced was axillary lymph node tissue. Receptor source: a female donor with breast cancer. Some clones in this sample may be carry-over from other donors' samples. The CDR3 runs from the conserved cysteine through the conserved F or W. D genes are given only for firm matches. Where a row states a size, it is once, few, many or the class of an expanded clone; other rows omit it.

TRBJ2-5 many . TRBV20-1 13 CSASSQNGETQYF TGCAGTGCTAGTTCCCAGAACGGGGAGACCCAGTACTTC
TRBJ2-3 many TRBD2 TRBV24-1 14 CATSGGGAADTQYF TGTGCCACCAGTGGGGGAGGGGCGGCAGATACGCAGTATTTT
TRBJ1-2 many . TRBV20-1 12 CSAQGYNYGYTF TGCAGTGCTCAGGGGTACAACTATGGCTACACCTTC
TRBJ2-3 . TRBD2 TRBV20-1 14 CSAATSDRTDTQYF TGCAGTGCCGCCACTAGCGACAGAACAGATACGCAGTATTTT
TRBJ2-3 many TRBD2 TRBV9 16 CASSATSGGHTDTQYF TGTGCCAGCAGCGCGACTAGCGGGGGACACACAGATACGCAGTATTTT
TRBJ1-5 many . TRBV10-3 14 CAISETGKNQPQHF TGTGCCATCAGTGAGACAGGCAAAAATCAGCCCCAGCATTTT
TRBJ1-5 many . TRBV20-1 13 CSASRGPEEPQHF TGCAGTGCTAGTCGGGGTCCTGAGGAGCCCCAGCATTTT
TRBJ2-2 . . TRBV2 23 CASKRSGNTYEQYFGPGTGELFF .
TRBJ2-6 many TRBD1 TRBV5-1 16 CASSWQGASGANVLTF TGCGCCAGCAGCTGGCAGGGGGCCTCTGGGGCCAACGTCCTGACTTTC
TRBJ2-7 once . TRBV18 12 CASSPPSHEQYF TGTGCCAGCTCACCACCATCTCACGAGCAGTACTTC
TRBJ1-4 . TRBD1 TRBV7-9 16 CASSSAGQGANEKLFF TGTGCCAGCAGCTCCGCGGGACAGGGGGCTAATGAAAAACTGTTTTTT
TRBJ2-3 many . TRBV19 13 CASSPRPTDTQYF TGTGCCAGTAGTCCAAGACCCACAGATACGCAGTATTTT
TRBJ2-5 few . TRBV5-1 15 CASSLGLTDCETQYF TGCGCCAGCAGCTTGGGGTTGACAGATTGCGAGACCCAGTACTTC
TRBJ2-1 many TRBD1 TRBV9 16 CASSVGGQGAYNEQFF TGTGCCAGCAGCGTAGGTGGGCAGGGGGCTTACAATGAGCAGTTCTTC
TRBJ2-1 many . TRBV20-1 14 CSANTRSSYNEQFF TGCAGTGCTAATACTAGGAGCTCCTACAATGAGCAGTTCTTC
TRBJ1-4 once . TRBV2 15 CASSGNGGTNEKLFF TGTGCCAGCAGCGGAAATGGCGGAACTAATGAAAAACTGTTTTTT
TRBJ2-5 many TRBD2 TRBV5-1 13 CASRWTSLETQYF TGCGCCAGCAGATGGACTAGTCTGGAGACCCAGTACTTC
TRBJ1-4 . TRBD1 TRBV6-2/TRBV6-3 16 CASSYGTEATNEKLFF TGTGCCAGCAGTTACGGGACAGAGGCAACTAATGAAAAACTGTTTTTT
TRBJ2-2 many TRBD2 TRBV9 19 CASTVGLAEPLLNTGELFF TGTGCCAGCACCGTGGGACTAGCGGAACCCCTTTTGAACACCGGGGAGCTGTTTTTT
TRBJ2-1 many TRBD2 TRBV12-5 14 CASSGASGVNEQFF TGTGCTAGTAGTGGGGCTAGCGGGGTCAATGAGCAGTTCTTC
TRBJ2-5 many . TRBV6-5 15 CASSYSRTTQETQYF TGTGCCAGCAGTTACTCTCGGACAACCCAAGAGACCCAGTACTTC